This T cell receptor (beta chain) was sequenced in a study of blood T cell repertoires in COVID-19. Some clones are missing from TCRdb's copy, which holds only in-frame ones; the method was immunoSEQ multiplex PCR. The data hold 150,000 to 200,000 clones, with approximately 83% observed a single time. The CDR3 is 17 amino acids. Losses at the gene ends were 2 bases for V and 5 bases for J; bases not matched to a gene: 9. Germline CDR1 reads SGHRS; CDR2 reads YFSETQ. This chain connects TRBV5-1 to TRBJ2-3; 12 nucleotides agree with TRBD1. The clonotype originates from a man aged 60 to 75 with acute or convalescent COVID-19. Input material: peripheral blood. This CDR3 reads CASSFSGTGGEGDTQYF. Here the CDR3 DNA reads TGCGCCAGCAGCTTTTCTGGGACAGGGGGCGAAGGAGATACGCAGTATTTT.